These 21 T cell receptor beta chains were sequenced from one sample in a study of cytomegalovirus exposure and HLA in healthy donors. 60 Vbeta and 13 Jbeta primers were used in PCR. Data came from immunoSEQ multiplex PCR; TCRdb stores just in-frame clones and leaves some out. The data contain under 200,000 clones, 79% of them singletons. Sequencing input: PBMCs. Receptors originate from a male donor in good health and CMV-seropositive.

The chain uses TRBV28 and TRBJ1-5; 7 bases agree with TRBD1. With V trimmed by 4 bases and J by 10 bases, 13 bases remained unmatched. The CDR3 runs 15 residues. Looked up from germline, CDR1 is MDHEN and CDR2 is SYDVKM. The CDR3 here is CASSSSGTAYLPQHF. In DNA, the CDR3 is TGTGCCAGCAGTTCATCCGGGACAGCCTATCTTCCCCAGCATTTT.

The genes are TRBV7-2 and TRBJ2-5, with 9 bases identical to TRBD2. Germline loops: CDR1 SGHTA, CDR2 FQGNSA. Trimming took 1 base from V and 5 from J; bases not matched to a gene: 14. The CDR3 consists of 18 residues. Here the CDR3 DNA reads TGTGCCAGCAGCTTAGTAGACGGCGGGGGGGAGAGAGGGGAGACCCAGTACTTC. It specifies CASSLVDGGGERGETQYF.

The chain uses TRBV9 and TRBJ2-3, with TRBD2 identical over 13 bases. Per germline, CDR1 SGDLS and CDR2 YYNGEE. V gave up 5 bases and J gave up 6 bases; unmatched junction bases: 6. This CDR3 has 15 residues. The CDR3: CASSRLAGGVDTQYF. CDR3 nucleotides: TGTGCCAGCAGTAGACTAGCGGGGGGTGTGGATACGCAGTATTTT.

V is TRBV10-2 and J is TRBJ1-4; 8 bases fit TRBD1. V was pared by 6 bases and J by 6 bases, with 3 bases of the junction left unmatched. CDR1 is WSHSY and CDR2 is SAAADI in the germline V gene. The length of the CDR3 is 13 residues. The CDR3 DNA follows: TGCGCCAGCAGAGCAGGGGGCTATGAAAAACTGTTTTTT. Translation: CASRAGGYEKLFF.

This clone was seen a handful of times. The chain recombines TRBV21-1 with TRBJ2-7; the DNA was not compared with TRBD1, the D call given in the table. TRBV21-1 is termed a pseudogene. The length of the CDR3 is 19 residues. In DNA form, the CDR3 reads TGTGCCAGCAGCAAAGGTCTTGTCGGACAGGGGTTGGGTGCGGGCGAGCAGTACTTC. Amino acid sequence: CASSKGLVGQGLGAGEQYF.

This clone is a singleton in its sample. The chain links TRBV9 to TRBJ2-1, with D possibly TRBD1 on 6 matching bases. Trimming pared 6 bases from V and 1 base from J, leaving 14 bases between. Germline CDR1 and CDR2: SGDLS and YYNGEE. The CDR3 extends over 15 amino acids. CDR3 in DNA: TGTGCCAGCACCGCGAGGCAGGGGTCCTACAATGAGCAGTTCTTC. Its protein is CASTARQGSYNEQFF.

The chain couples TRBV6-5 to TRBJ2-3; D might be TRBD2 (6 bases). The CDR3 has 13 residues. Trimming shortened V by 2 bases and J by 8 bases, and 11 bases separated the two germline ends. Germline V lookup: CDR1 MNHEY, CDR2 SVGAGI. The CDR3: CASSYGDWGTQYF. CDR3 coding DNA: TGTGCCAGCAGTTACGGGGACTGGGGTACGCAGTATTTT.

In its sample, this clone was seen once. The chain joins TRBV27 to TRBJ2-3; 7 bases fit TRBD2. J was trimmed by 0 bases and V by 10 bases; bases with no gene match: 10. The CDR3 length is 15 residues. CDR1 and CDR2 from the germline V gene are MNHEY and SMNVEV (reference sequence). DNA of the CDR3: TGTGCCACCTCATTTCTAGCGGCGAGCACAGATACGCAGTATTTT. Protein product: CATSFLAASTDTQYF.

J is TRBJ1-1 and V is TRBV5-8; no firm D call. Germline V gene sequence: CDR1 SGHTS, CDR2 YDEGEE. Deletions cut 2 bases from V and 7 bases from J, with 15 bases between. This CDR3 region has 14 residues. The DNA for the CDR3 is TGTGCCAGCAGCTTTACGGAGGGCTGGGATGAAGCTTTCTTT. Its translation is CASSFTEGWDEAFF.

Here the CDR3 reads CASSLAGQRNTEAFF. CDR3 nucleotide sequence: TGTGCCAGCAGCTTAGCGGGGCAGCGGAACACTGAAGCTTTCTTT. This chain connects TRBV7-2 to TRBJ1-1; weak D call: TRBD1 (5 bases). CDR3 length equals 15 residues. The V and J ends lost 0 bases and 1 base respectively, with 9 bases between them. Germline V gene sequence: CDR1 SGHTA, CDR2 FQGNSA.

The chain recombines TRBV4-2 with TRBJ1-1, with 7 bases fitting TRBD1. V trimming: 1 base; J trimming: 3 bases; junction bases outside the gene matches: 2. The CDR3 consists of 14 residues. Germline V CDR1 and CDR2: LGHNA, YNFKEQ. CDR3 residues: CASSQGQGHTEAFF. The DNA for the CDR3 is TGTGCCAGCAGCCAAGGACAGGGACACACTGAAGCTTTCTTT.

This clone occurred a few times. The J gene is TRBJ2-7, the V gene TRBV28, with unresolved D. Trimming took off 7 bases at V and 3 bases at J, with 10 bases between the two ends. CDR1 and CDR2 (germline): MDHEN, SYDVKM. CDR3 length equals 12 residues. CDR3 sequence: CASTSADYEQYF. CDR3 in DNA: TGTGCCAGCACCAGTGCTGACTACGAGCAGTACTTC.

Only one count was recorded for this clone. The chain links TRBV6-5 to TRBJ2-2; maybe TRBD2 (5 bases). The CDR3 sequence is 14 residues long. V was trimmed by 6 bases and J by 6 bases, leaving 14 bases between them. Per the germline V gene, CDR1 is MNHEY and CDR2 is SVGAGI. The CDR3 loop reads CASRLTGGAGELFF. In DNA, the CDR3 is TGTGCCAGCAGGCTGACTGGAGGCGCCGGGGAGCTGTTTTTT.

This sequence joins TRBV7-2 and TRBJ2-3; D is unresolved. Per germline, CDR1 SGHTA and CDR2 FQGNSA. The V end lost 2 bases, the J end lost 0 bases, and 6 bases lay between the germline ends. The CDR3 has 14 residues. The CDR3 spells CASSLPGSTDTQYF. CDR3 sequence (DNA): TGTGCCAGCAGCTTACCCGGGAGCACAGATACGCAGTATTTT.

This clone appeared a single time. The rearrangement links TRBV6-6 to TRBJ1-1; a weak D match, TRBD1 (5 bases). Germline V gene lookup returns CDR1 MNHNY and CDR2 SVGAGI (reference sequence). This CDR3 has 15 amino acids. Trimming removed 4 bases from V and 4 bases from J, with 16 bases in between. CDR3 loop: CASSSPELGGTEAFF. The CDR3 coding sequence is TGTGCCAGCAGTTCACCGGAGCTCGGGGGCACTGAAGCTTTCTTT.

The CDR3 loop is CASIRTGPAQPQHF. DNA for the CDR3: TGTGCCAGCATCCGGACAGGTCCGGCTCAGCCCCAGCATTTT. The gene calls are TRBV28 and TRBJ1-5; TRBD1 aligns across 7 bases. Losses at the gene ends were 7 bases for V and 6 bases for J; bases not matched to a gene: 9. The germline V gene encodes CDR1 MDHEN and CDR2 SYDVKM. The CDR3 runs 14 residues.

The rearrangement uses TRBV28 and TRBJ2-1; 10 bases map to TRBD2. V shed 6 bases and J 8 bases; nucleotides not matched to a gene: 10. Germline lookup yields CDR1 MDHEN and CDR2 SYDVKM. There are 15 residues in the CDR3. The CDR3 DNA reads TGTGCCAGCAGGCCCTCAGCGGGAGGGGTATATGAGCAGTTCTTC. Its translation: CASRPSAGGVYEQFF.

This sequence joins TRBV5-1 and TRBJ2-1; TRBD1 matches 12 bases. J was trimmed by 7 bases and V by 4 bases; bases with no gene match: 6. CDR1 SGHRS and CDR2 YFSETQ come from the germline V gene. This CDR3 region has 15 residues. The chain's CDR3 is CASSAGQGAQNEQFF. The CDR3 nucleotides read TGCGCCAGCAGCGCGGGACAGGGGGCGCAAAATGAGCAGTTCTTC.

This chain links TRBV7-3 with TRBJ2-1; TRBD2 matches at 7 bases. Per germline, CDR1 SGHTA and CDR2 FQGTGA. Trimming at V came to 6 bases and at J to 0 bases, leaving 5 bases not matched to a gene. The CDR3 runs 15 residues. The CDR3 protein is CASSPQRGSYNEQFF. The CDR3 bases are TGTGCCAGCAGTCCCCAGCGGGGCTCCTACAATGAGCAGTTCTTC.

This sequence joins TRBV7-2 and TRBJ1-2; D unclear. The CDR3 runs to 11 residues. Germline loops: CDR1 SGHTA, CDR2 FQGNSA. Trimming stripped 6 bases from V and 5 bases from J, with 7 bases between. The CDR3 reads CASSTRYGYTF. As DNA, the CDR3 is TGTGCCAGCAGTACCCGGTATGGCTACACCTTC.

The rearrangement links TRBV7-9 to TRBJ2-2; TRBD1 is a possible D gene (6 bases). Germline CDR1 SEHNR, CDR2 FQNEAQ (reference sequence). This CDR3 spans 15 amino acids. The V and J ends lost 3 bases and 1 base respectively, with 9 bases between them. CDR3 residues: CASSLRGLNTGELFF. CDR3 DNA: TGTGCCAGCAGCTTGAGGGGGTTGAACACCGGGGAGCTGTTTTTT.